The TCR beta chain under discussion was sequenced for a study of T cells in Graves' hyperthyroidism and ophthalmopathy. This clonotype was observed at least ten times. What it binds is not known. TCR beta CDR3 region amplification was performed from RNA transcripts. A first-round RT-PCR of the TCR CDR3 used the HTBI primer set. TCRdb analysed the multiplex PCR reads with MiXCR anew, one entry per CDR3 protein. The table shows around 350,000 distinct CDR3 sequences, with over 10% occurring only once. Study-level results: It was a median 6.5 months before onset that the model predicted ophthalmopathy.

The CDR3 sequence is 14 residues long. J was trimmed by 7 bases and V by 5 bases; bases with no gene match: 11. CDR1 is MDHEN, CDR2 SYDVKM, per germline. The clonotype was recovered from a woman under 30 with Graves' hyperthyroidism. What was sequenced was blood. The rearrangement uses TRBV28 and TRBJ2-7, with 7 bases lining up with TRBD1. The CDR3 loop reads CASSLTGYDREQYF. The CDR3 DNA sequence: TGTGCCAGCAGTCTGACAGGGTATGACCGGGAGCAGTACTTC. Combining the CDR3 with reference TRBV28 and TRBJ2-7 gives the whole variable domain DVKVTQSSRYLVKRTGEKVFLECVQDMDHENMFWYRQDPGLGLRLIYFSYDVKMKEKGDIPEGYSVSREKKERFSLILESASTNQTSMYLCASSLTGYDREQYFGPGTRLTVT.